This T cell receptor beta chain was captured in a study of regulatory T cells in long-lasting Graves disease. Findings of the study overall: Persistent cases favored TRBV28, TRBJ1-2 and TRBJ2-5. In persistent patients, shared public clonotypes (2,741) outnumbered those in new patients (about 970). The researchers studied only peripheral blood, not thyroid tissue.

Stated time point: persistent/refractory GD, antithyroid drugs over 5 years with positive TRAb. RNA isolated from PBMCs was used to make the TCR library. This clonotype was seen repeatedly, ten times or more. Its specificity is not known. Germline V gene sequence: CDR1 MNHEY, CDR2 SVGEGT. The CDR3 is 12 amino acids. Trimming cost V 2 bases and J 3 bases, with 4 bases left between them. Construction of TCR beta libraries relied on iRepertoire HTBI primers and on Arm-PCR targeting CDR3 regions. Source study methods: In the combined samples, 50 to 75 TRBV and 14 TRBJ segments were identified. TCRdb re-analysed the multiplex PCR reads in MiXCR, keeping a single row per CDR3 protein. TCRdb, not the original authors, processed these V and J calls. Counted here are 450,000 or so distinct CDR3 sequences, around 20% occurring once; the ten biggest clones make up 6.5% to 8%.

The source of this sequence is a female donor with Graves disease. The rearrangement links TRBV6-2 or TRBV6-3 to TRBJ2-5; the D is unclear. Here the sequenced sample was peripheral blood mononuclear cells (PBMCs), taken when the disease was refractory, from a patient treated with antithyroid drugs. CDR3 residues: CASSYGEETQYF. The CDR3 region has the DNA TGTGCCAGCAGTTACGGGGAAGAGACCCAGTACTTC.